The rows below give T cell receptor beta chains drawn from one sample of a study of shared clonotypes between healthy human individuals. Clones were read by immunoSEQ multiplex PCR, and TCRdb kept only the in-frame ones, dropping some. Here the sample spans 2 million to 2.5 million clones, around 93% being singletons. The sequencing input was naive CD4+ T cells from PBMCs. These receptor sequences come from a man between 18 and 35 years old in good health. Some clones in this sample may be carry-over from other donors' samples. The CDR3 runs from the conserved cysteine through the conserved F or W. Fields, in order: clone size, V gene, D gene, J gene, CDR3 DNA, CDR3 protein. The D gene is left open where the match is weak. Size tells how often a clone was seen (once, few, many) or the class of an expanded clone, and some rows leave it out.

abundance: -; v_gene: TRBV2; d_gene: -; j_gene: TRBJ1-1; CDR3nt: TGTGCCAGCTTCGAAGGGGTATGGACTGAAGCTTTCTTT; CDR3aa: CASFEGVWTEAFF
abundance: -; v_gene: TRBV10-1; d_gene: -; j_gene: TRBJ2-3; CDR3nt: TGCGCCAGCAGTGAGTCCATTAGCACAGATACGCAGTATTTT; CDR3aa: CASSESISTDTQYF
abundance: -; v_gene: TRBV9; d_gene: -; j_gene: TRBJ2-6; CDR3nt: TGTGCCAGCAGCGTAGACCGGGACACAGACTCTGGGGCCAACGTCCTGACTTTC; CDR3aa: CASSVDRDTDSGANVLTF
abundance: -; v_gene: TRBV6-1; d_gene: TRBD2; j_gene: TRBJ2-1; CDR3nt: TGTGCCAGCAGTGAAGCGCTCATAGCGGGCGGGTCCTACAATGAGCAGTTCTTC; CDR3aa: CASSEALIAGGSYNEQFF
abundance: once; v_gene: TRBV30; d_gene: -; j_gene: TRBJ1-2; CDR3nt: TGTGCCTGGAGTGTATCGAGGAGCCCCCAAGGGGCTAATGGCTACACCTTC; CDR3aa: CAWSVSRSPQGANGYTF
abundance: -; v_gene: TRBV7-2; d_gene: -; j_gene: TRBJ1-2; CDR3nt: TGTGCCAGCAGCTTAGCGCGGGGTCCCCATGGCTACACCTTC; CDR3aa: CASSLARGPHGYTF
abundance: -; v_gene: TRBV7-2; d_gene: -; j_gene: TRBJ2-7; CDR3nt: TGTGCCAGCAGCCAGGGCCGGAACTCCTACGAGCAGTACTTC; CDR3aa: CASSQGRNSYEQYF
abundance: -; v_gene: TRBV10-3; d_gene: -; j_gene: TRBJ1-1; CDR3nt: TGTGCCATCAGTGCCGGACAGCCGGTGGACACTGAAGCTTTCTTT; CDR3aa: CAISAGQPVDTEAFF
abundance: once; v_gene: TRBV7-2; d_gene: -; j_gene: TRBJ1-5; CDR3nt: TGTGCCAGCAGCTTAAGTCGAGGGGGCAATCAGCCCCAGCATTTT; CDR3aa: CASSLSRGGNQPQHF
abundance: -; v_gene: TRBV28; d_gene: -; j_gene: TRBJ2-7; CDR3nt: TGTGCCAGCAACCAACTGATCTCATTCCACGAGCAGTACTTC; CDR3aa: CASNQLISFHEQYF
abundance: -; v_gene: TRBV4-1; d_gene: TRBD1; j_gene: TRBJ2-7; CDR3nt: TGCGCCAGCAGCCAAGGGGCGACAGGGGCAATATCTTTCTACGAGCAGTACTTC; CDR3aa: CASSQGATGAISFYEQYF
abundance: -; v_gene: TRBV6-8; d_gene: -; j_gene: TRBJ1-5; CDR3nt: TGTGCCAGCAGGTCTTTTCCAGCAGGACGCAATCAGCCCCAGCATTTT; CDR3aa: CASRSFPAGRNQPQHF
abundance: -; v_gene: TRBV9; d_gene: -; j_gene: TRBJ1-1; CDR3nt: TGTGCCAGCAGCGCACTCGCCGGGGGGGCTGAAGCTTTCTTT; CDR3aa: CASSALAGGAEAFF
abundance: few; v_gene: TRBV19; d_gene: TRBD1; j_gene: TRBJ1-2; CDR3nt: TGTGCCAGTAGTGTCCGCAGGACAGGGATGGCGTGGGTCTACACCTTC; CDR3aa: CASSVRRTGMAWVYTF
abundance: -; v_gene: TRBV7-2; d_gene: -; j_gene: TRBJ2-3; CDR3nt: TGTGCCAGCAGCTGGACCTCGACGCCGCCCACAGATACGCAGTATTTT; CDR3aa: CASSWTSTPPTDTQYF
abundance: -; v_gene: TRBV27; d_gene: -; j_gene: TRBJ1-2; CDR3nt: TGTGCCAGCAGTTTACGGGAGCTCGGCTATGGCTACACCTTC; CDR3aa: CASSLRELGYGYTF
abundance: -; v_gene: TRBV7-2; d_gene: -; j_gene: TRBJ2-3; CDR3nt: TGTGCCAGCAGCTCCCGGGCCCCCGGTTCGGATACGCAGTATTTT; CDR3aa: CASSSRAPGSDTQYF
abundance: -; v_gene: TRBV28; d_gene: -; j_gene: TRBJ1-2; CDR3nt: TGTGCCAGTAAAGCGGGGGGTCGGTATGGCTACACCTTC; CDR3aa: CASKAGGRYGYTF